These 30 T cell receptor beta chains originate from one sample sequenced in a study of post-analysis software for immune sequencing data. Study-level findings and limits: The study found TRBV5-6, TRBV5-1 and TRBV20-1 among five TRBV segments more frequent in patients than controls.

The authors incorporated unique molecular identifiers into the TCR beta cDNA libraries. One entry per CDR3 protein results from TCRdb running MiXCR on the PCR reads. This table has about 500,000 distinct CDR3 sequences, less than 45% appearing once. These TCRs are of unknown antigen specificity. The material sequenced was blood. All receptors derive from a girl aged 10-17 years with multiple sclerosis.

The chain recombines TRBV4-2 with TRBJ2-1; D unresolved. The germline V gene has CDR1 LGHNA and CDR2 YNFKEQ. The CDR3 sequence is 14 residues long. V was clipped by 3 bases and J by 6 bases, with 12 bases between them. The CDR3: CASSQETRCNEQFF. The CDR3, as DNA: TGTGCCAGCAGCCAGGAAACTCGATGCAATGAGCAGTTCTTC.

This clonotype has just a few counts. This rearrangement joins TRBV28 to TRBJ2-1, with D perhaps matching TRBD1 (5 bases). CDR1 and CDR2 from the germline V gene are MDHEN and SYDVKM. The CDR3 spans 17 residues. V shed 6 bases and J shed 0 bases, with 18 bases lying between them. Written as DNA, the CDR3 is TGTGCCAGCAGACCACCCGATGGGGCGAGCTCCTACAATGAGCAGTTCTTC. Translation gives CASRPPDGASSYNEQFF.

This clonotype appeared a few times. For the CDR3, the DNA is TGTGCCAGCAGACCCCGTTCTTGGGAGGGTTCAGGAGCCAAAAACATTCAGTACTTC. This gives the protein CASRPRSWEGSGAKNIQYF. The chain couples TRBV28 to TRBJ2-4; 7 nucleotides agree with TRBD2. The CDR3 is 19 residues long. J lost 0 bases, V lost 6 bases, and 17 bases had no gene match. Germline V gene lookup returns CDR1 MDHEN and CDR2 SYDVKM.

The chain is built from TRBV5-1 and TRBJ2-3, with 9 positions matching TRBD2. V gave up 4 bases and J gave up 2 bases; unmatched junction bases: 2. Germline loops: CDR1 SGHRS, CDR2 YFSETQ. This CDR3 region has 14 residues. Written as DNA, the CDR3 is TGCGCCAGCAGCCGACTAGCGGTCACAGATACGCAGTATTTT. Its protein is CASSRLAVTDTQYF. The variable domain in full, with the rest retrieved from reference TRBV5-1 and TRBJ2-3, is KAGVTQTPRYLIKTRGQQVTLSCSPISGHRSVSWYQQTPGQGLQFLFEYFSETQRNKGNFPGRFSGRQFSNSRSEMNVSTLELGDSALYLCASSRLAVTDTQYFGPGTRLTVL.

This clonotype was seen more than once but under ten times. The genes are TRBV28 and TRBJ2-1, with TRBD2 matching over 10 bases. There are 16 residues in the CDR3. Germline-derived CDR1 and CDR2 are MDHEN and SYDVKM. Trimming cost V 2 bases and J 4 bases; bases outside gene matches: 5. The CDR3 DNA follows: TGTGCCAGCAGTTTAGCCGGGACTAGCGAGTACAATGAGCAGTTCTTC. Protein: CASSLAGTSEYNEQFF.

The gene calls are TRBV29-1 and TRBJ2-7; 10 positions agree with TRBD1. CDR3 length equals 14 residues. V shed 8 bases and J 4 bases; nucleotides not matched to a gene: 11. Germline V gene sequence: CDR1 SQVTM, CDR2 ANQGSEA. For the CDR3, the DNA is TGCAGCCTTTTGGACAGGGGGGACCCATACGAGCAGTACTTC. Translating gives CSLLDRGDPYEQYF.

The chain joins TRBV7-3 to TRBJ1-5; TRBD1 might be the D (5 bases). Germline V CDR1 and CDR2: SGHTA, FQGTGA. The CDR3 is made up of 12 amino acids. V lost 3 bases and J 9 bases, leaving 9 bases between the germline ends. The CDR3: CASSFNGGPQHF. The CDR3 coding sequence is TGTGCCAGCAGCTTTAATGGGGGGCCCCAGCATTTT.

This clonotype was detected a few times. The J gene is TRBJ2-7, the V gene TRBV29-1, with TRBD2 as a possible D gene (5 bases). Per the germline V gene, CDR1 is SQVTM and CDR2 is ANQGSEA. CDR3 length: 14 residues. V was clipped by 5 bases and J by 1 base, with 15 bases between them. CDR3 nucleotide sequence: TGCAGCGTTAAAGGCCGCCTAGCTTCCTACGAGCAGTACTTC. Amino acids: CSVKGRLASYEQYF.

The rearrangement links TRBV7-9 to TRBJ2-1; TRBD2 matches at 11 bases. Per germline, CDR1 SEHNR and CDR2 FQNEAQ (reference sequence). The CDR3 extends over 16 amino acids. V lost 2 bases and J lost 10; bases outside the gene matches: 10. Here the CDR3 reads CASSLLIAGGPREQFF. CDR3 sequence (DNA): TGTGCCAGCAGCTTATTGATAGCGGGAGGGCCGAGGGAGCAGTTCTTC.

The chain joins TRBV15 to TRBJ2-1; 11 positions agree with TRBD2. V lost 7 bases, J lost 4 bases, and 6 bases stayed unmatched. The germline V gene encodes CDR1 LNHNV and CDR2 YYDKDF (reference sequence). The CDR3 has 15 residues. This CDR3 reads CATTRGLADYNEQFF. The CDR3 nucleotides read TGTGCCACCACCAGGGGACTAGCGGATTACAATGAGCAGTTCTTC.

The chain is built from TRBV6-6 and TRBJ2-5; perhaps TRBD2 as D (6 bases). In germline, CDR1 is MNHNY, CDR2 SVGAGI (reference sequence). V lost 7 bases to trimming and J lost 4 bases, with 13 bases between them. This CDR3 spans 13 amino acids. CDR3 loop: CASNPGTPETQYF. The CDR3 DNA reads TGTGCCAGCAACCCGGGGACTCCAGAGACCCAGTACTTC.

In this sample, this clonotype turned up a few times. This chain links TRBV5-6 with TRBJ2-7, with unresolved D. Germline values: CDR1 SGHDT, CDR2 YYEEEE. Trimming removed 1 base from V and 2 bases from J, with 10 bases in between. The CDR3 is made up of 14 amino acids. CDR3 region: CASSLPGEPYEQYF. In nucleotides, the CDR3 is TGTGCCAGCAGCTTGCCTGGGGAACCCTACGAGCAGTACTTC.

The V and J genes are TRBV27 and TRBJ2-1, with D possibly matching TRBD1 (5 bases). CDR3 length: 12 residues. Between the trimmed V and J ends, which lost 5 bases and 7 bases, there was a span of 9 bases. CDR1 is MNHEY, CDR2 SMNVEV, per germline (reference sequence). The chain's CDR3 is CASSRRVNEQFF. The CDR3 nucleotides are TGTGCCAGCAGTCGCAGGGTAAATGAGCAGTTCTTC.

This clonotype was seen only a few times. The chain combines TRBV20-1 with TRBJ2-1; the D is unclear. The germline gives CDR1 DFQATT, CDR2 SNEGSKA (reference sequence). V shed 3 bases and J shed 5 bases, with 11 bases lying between them. There are 13 residues in the CDR3. The CDR3 loop is CSARGTVNNEQFF. The CDR3 DNA reads TGCAGTGCTAGGGGAACAGTCAACAATGAGCAGTTCTTC.

In its sample, this clonotype was seen a few times. The chain combines TRBV6-6 with TRBJ2-7; TRBD1 might be the D (6 bases). This CDR3 region has 14 residues. The V end lost 7 bases, the J end lost 1 base, and 14 bases lay between the germline ends. Germline V lookup: CDR1 MNHNY, CDR2 SVGAGI (reference sequence). CDR3 sequence reads: CASTNRALSYEQYF. The CDR3 DNA reads as TGTGCCAGCACCAACAGGGCCCTTTCCTACGAGCAGTACTTC.

The chain is built from TRBV6-5 and TRBJ2-1; D may be TRBD1 or TRBD2 (5 bases each). Germline-derived CDR1 and CDR2 are MNHEY and SVGAGI. This CDR3 contains 15 residues. Trimming left V 3 bases short and J 7 bases short, with 16 bases between. In DNA form, the CDR3 reads TGTGCCAGCAGTTATGCTTCCGACAGAGGGAATGAGCAGTTCTTC. Its translation is CASSYASDRGNEQFF.

The genes are TRBV20-1 and TRBJ2-7, with 10 bases fitting TRBD1. The CDR3 totals 15 residues. The V and J ends lost 1 base and 3 bases, in that order; junction bases with no gene match: 6. The germline V gene encodes CDR1 DFQATT and CDR2 SNEGSKA (reference sequence). In nucleotides, the CDR3 is TGCAGTGCTAGAGTCCCGGGACAGGGGATCTACGAGCAGTACTTC. Translated: CSARVPGQGIYEQYF.

V and J are TRBV7-8 and TRBJ2-7; 8 nucleotides align to TRBD2. The trim removed 5 bases at V and 7 bases at J, leaving 13 bases unmatched. Germline V gene sequence: CDR1 SGHVS, CDR2 FQNEAQ. This CDR3 has 15 residues. The CDR3 loop reads CASSQGTSRLYEQYF. Here the CDR3 DNA reads TGTGCCAGCAGCCAAGGGACTAGTCGCCTCTATGAGCAGTACTTC.

The chain has TRBV7-6 and TRBJ2-7; 9 nucleotides align to TRBD1. This CDR3 comprises 17 residues. Germline V gives CDR1 SGHVS, CDR2 FNYEAQ. Trimming at V came to 5 bases and at J to 4 bases, leaving 15 bases not matched to a gene. The CDR3 DNA is TGTGCCAGCAGCCCCTCCGGGAAAACAGGGGGCGGTTACGAGCAGTACTTC. It yields the protein CASSPSGKTGGGYEQYF.

V and J are TRBV7-2 and TRBJ2-5; D uncertain. CDR3 length: 14 residues. Germline loops: CDR1 SGHTA, CDR2 FQGNSA. V lost 0 bases, J lost 2 bases, and 7 bases lay in between. Written as DNA, the CDR3 is TGTGCCAGCAGCTTAGCGCTGGGTCAAGAGACCCAGTACTTC. This gives the protein CASSLALGQETQYF. The complete variable domain, with remaining parts taken from reference TRBV7-2 and TRBJ2-5, reads GAGVSQSPSNKVTEKGKDVELRCDPISGHTALYWYRQSLGQGLEFLIYFQGNSAPDKSGLPSDRFSAERTGGSVSTLTIQRTQQEDSAVYLCASSLALGQETQYFGPGTRLLVL.

The chain combines TRBV29-1 with TRBJ2-7; TRBD1 matches 11 bases. Germline CDR1 reads SQVTM; CDR2 reads ANQGSEA. CDR3 length: 13 residues. J was trimmed by 3 bases and V by 4 bases; bases with no gene match: 2. The DNA of the CDR3 is TGCAGCGTTGTTGGGACAGGGGGCTACGAGCAGTACTTC. It is translated as CSVVGTGGYEQYF.

This clonotype has just a few counts. This sequence joins TRBV27 and TRBJ2-4; 10 bases are shared with TRBD1. The V gene's germline CDR1 is MNHEY and CDR2 SMNVEV (reference sequence). This CDR3 has 15 amino acids. V shed 2 bases, J shed 8 bases, and the junction held 6 bases outside the gene matches. The DNA of the CDR3 is TGTGCCAGCAGTTTAGGGGACAGGGGTGGGGACATTCAGTACTTC. Its translation is CASSLGDRGGDIQYF.

The chain joins TRBV7-9 to TRBJ1-1, with TRBD1 matching over 8 bases. The CDR3 has 16 residues. Germline V gene sequence: CDR1 SEHNR, CDR2 FQNEAQ (reference sequence). With 4 bases clipped from V and 9 bases from J, the junction kept 16 bases outside the gene matches. The CDR3 loop is CASSSLLQGETKKAFF. In nucleotides, the CDR3 is TGTGCCAGCAGCTCCCTTTTACAGGGGGAGACAAAAAAAGCTTTCTTT.

The rearrangement uses TRBV20-1 and TRBJ1-2; a possible D gene is TRBD1 (5 bases). CDR1 is DFQATT, CDR2 SNEGSKA, per germline (reference sequence). The CDR3 has 13 residues. Between the trimmed V and J ends, which lost 5 bases and 4 bases, there was a span of 14 bases. The CDR3 loop is CSAVQESFYGYTF. The CDR3 region has the DNA TGCAGTGCTGTACAGGAGTCCTTCTATGGCTACACCTTC.

This clonotype was seen only a few times. This sequence joins TRBV7-8 and TRBJ1-4, with 7 bases aligning to TRBD1. Germline lookup yields CDR1 SGHVS and CDR2 FQNEAQ. This CDR3 has 15 residues. V lost 5 bases and J lost 8; bases outside the gene matches: 11. The CDR3 bases are TGTGCCAGCAGCCTAAGGACAGGAGTACAAGAAAAACTGTTTTTT. Translated: CASSLRTGVQEKLFF.

V usage is TRBV27 and J usage is TRBJ2-7; 12 bases match TRBD2. The germline V gene encodes CDR1 MNHEY and CDR2 SMNVEV (reference sequence). The CDR3 extends over 21 amino acids. The J segment lost 6 bases and the V segment lost 4 bases, leaving 25 bases of the junction unmatched. The CDR3 reads CASSSNFDRTSGKRSPGEQYF. The CDR3 nucleotides read TGTGCCAGCAGTTCGAACTTTGATCGGACTAGCGGGAAACGGTCTCCAGGCGAGCAGTACTTC.

This chain uses TRBV4-1 with TRBJ1-5; 8 nucleotides line up with TRBD1. CDR1 is MGHRA, CDR2 YSYEKL, per germline. This CDR3 spans 14 amino acids. After removal of 3 bases from V and 11 bases from J, the junction contained 9 bases not matched to a gene. Here the CDR3 reads CASSQAGGQGTQHF. The CDR3 DNA reads TGCGCCAGCAGCCAGGCAGGGGGCCAGGGGACCCAGCATTTT.

This chain joins TRBV29-1 and TRBJ2-5; D may be TRBD1 or TRBD2 (5 bases each). V dropped 6 bases and J dropped 5 bases, with 16 bases sitting between them. This CDR3 spans 13 amino acids. The germline V gene has CDR1 SQVTM and CDR2 ANQGSEA. The CDR3 DNA sequence: TGCAGCGTCGTGGGACGGATGAGGGAGACCCAGTACTTC. Protein: CSVVGRMRETQYF.

The rearrangement links TRBV20-1 to TRBJ2-5, with TRBD2 matching over 12 bases. Germline V lookup: CDR1 DFQATT, CDR2 SNEGSKA (reference sequence). CDR3 length equals 16 residues. The trim removed 1 base at V and 4 bases at J, leaving 7 bases unmatched. The CDR3 spells CSARASTTSGRETQYF. The DNA of the CDR3 is TGCAGTGCTAGAGCCTCAACGACTAGCGGGAGAGAGACCCAGTACTTC.

Details on this clonotype: One junction end disagrees with the germline gene, perhaps due to a read error. J is TRBJ2-1 and V is TRBV28; a weak D match, TRBD2 (6 bases). Germline loops: CDR1 MDHEN, CDR2 SYDVKM. This CDR3 spans 13 amino acids. The CDR3 DNA follows: TGTGCGAGCACGGGGACTTCCTACAATGAGCAGTTCTTC. Its translation: CASTGTSYNEQFF.